This T cell receptor (beta chain) derives from a study of shared clonotypes between healthy human individuals. The wider study: CD8 memory received one plate per donor, CD8 naive two, CD4 memory three and CD4 naive three.

To note about this clone: The antigen remains undetermined.

Positively selected for CCR7, the CD45RO-negative cells used as naive CD8 cells excluded terminally differentiated effector memory CD45RA+ cells. The CDR3 is 20 amino acids. Germline CDR1 and CDR2: SGHVS and FQNEAQ. Losses at the gene ends were 1 base for V and 1 base for J; bases not matched to a gene: 12. The study's findings and limits: Larger estimated richness was generally seen in naive subsets than in memory subsets.

Sequenced by immunoSEQ multiplex PCR; TCRdb stores in-frame clones only, minus some. The sample lists about 2.1 million clones; 93% were seen once. The sample comprised naive CD8+ T cells from PBMCs. The chain uses TRBV7-8 and TRBJ2-2; 10 positions match TRBD1. The clonotype originates from a man between 18 and 29 years old in good health. Some clones in this sample may be carry-over from other donors' samples. The CDR3 DNA reads as TGTGCCAGCAGCTTAGGCGGACCTGGGACAGGGGAAGTGAACACCGGGGAGCTGTTTTTT. It is translated as CASSLGGPGTGEVNTGELFF. The variable domain in full, completed from reference TRBV7-8 and TRBJ2-2, reads GAGVSQSPRYKVAKRGQDVALRCDPISGHVSLFWYQQALGQGPEFLTYFQNEAQLDKSGLPSDRFFAERPEGSVSTLKIQRTQQEDSAVYLCASSLGGPGTGEVNTGELFFGEGSRLTVL.